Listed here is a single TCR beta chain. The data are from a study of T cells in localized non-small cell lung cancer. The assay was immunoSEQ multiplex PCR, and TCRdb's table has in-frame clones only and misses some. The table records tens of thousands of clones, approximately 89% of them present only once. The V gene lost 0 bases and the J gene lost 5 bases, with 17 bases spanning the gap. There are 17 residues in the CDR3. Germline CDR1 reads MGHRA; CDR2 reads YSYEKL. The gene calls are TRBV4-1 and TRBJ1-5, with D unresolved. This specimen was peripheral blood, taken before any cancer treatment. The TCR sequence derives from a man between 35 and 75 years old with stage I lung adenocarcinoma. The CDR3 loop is CASSQEGGPAKDQPQHF. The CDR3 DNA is TGCGCCAGCAGCCAAGAAGGAGGACCGGCTAAAGATCAGCCCCAGCATTTT.